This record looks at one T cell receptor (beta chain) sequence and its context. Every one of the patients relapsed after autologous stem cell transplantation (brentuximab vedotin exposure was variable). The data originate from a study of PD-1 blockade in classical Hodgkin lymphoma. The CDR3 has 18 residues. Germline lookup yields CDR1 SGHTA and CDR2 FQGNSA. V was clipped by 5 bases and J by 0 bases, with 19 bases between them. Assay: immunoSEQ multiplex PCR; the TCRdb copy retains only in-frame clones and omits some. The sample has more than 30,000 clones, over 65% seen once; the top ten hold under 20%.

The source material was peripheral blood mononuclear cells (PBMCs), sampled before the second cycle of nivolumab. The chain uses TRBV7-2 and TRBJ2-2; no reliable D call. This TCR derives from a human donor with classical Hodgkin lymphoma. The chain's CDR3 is CASSAPRALYPNTGELFF. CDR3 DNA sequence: TGTGCCAGCAGCGCCCCTAGAGCCCTCTACCCGAACACCGGGGAGCTGTTTTTT.